This TCR beta chain was recorded in a study of cytotoxic CD8 clonotypes in ibrutinib-treated CLL. The ends lost 2 bases at V and 6 bases at J; junction bases unmatched: 5. Germline CDR1 reads MDHEN; CDR2 reads SYDVKM. The CDR3 length is 16 residues. Using immunoSEQ multiplex PCR, the repertoire was profiled, and TCRdb retains in-frame clones only, with some absent. The sample gives approximately 170,000 clones, 70% to 90% of which show up once; around 3.1% is in the top ten. The sample was PBMCs, taken at disease progression, from a patient treated with ibrutinib. The chain joins TRBV28 to TRBJ2-2; 11 bases align to TRBD1. The TCR sequence derives from a human donor with chronic lymphocytic leukemia. For the CDR3, the DNA is TGTGCCAGCAGTTTACCGACGGGACAGGGGGCCGGGGAGCTGTTTTTT. Its protein product is CASSLPTGQGAGELFF.